This T cell receptor (beta chain) was obtained from a study of cytotoxic CD8 clonotypes in ibrutinib-treated CLL. Sequencing used immunoSEQ multiplex PCR; TCRdb keeps in-frame clones, though not all of them. The sample lists around 310,000 clones; around four fifths were seen once. Per germline, CDR1 SGHAT and CDR2 FQNNGV. The trim removed 1 base at V and 0 bases at J, leaving 9 bases unmatched. The CDR3 extends over 19 amino acids. The receptor's source is a human donor with chronic lymphocytic leukemia. This chain joins TRBV11-2 and TRBJ2-5; TRBD2 matches 12 bases. The sample in question was PBMCs, obtained before ibrutinib treatment. CDR3 residues: CASSLGLAGGRGYQETQYF. CDR3 DNA sequence: TGTGCCAGCAGCTTAGGGCTAGCGGGAGGGCGGGGGTACCAAGAGACCCAGTACTTC.